This is a list of T cell receptor beta chains from one sample in a study of early T cells in non-severe SARS-CoV-2 infection. Each CDR3 protein is one row after TCRdb ran MiXCR on the 5' RACE reads. The sample includes 75,000 to 80,000 distinct CDR3 sequences, around 9.9% of them seen just once. The sample comprised whole blood. The receptors shown here come from an adult who was a healthcare worker with PCR-confirmed SARS-CoV-2 infection or an uninfected control (not recorded which). The CDR3 runs from the conserved cysteine through the conserved F or W. A D gene is named only where the DNA matches it firmly. Clone size is stated in some rows and not others, as once, few, many or a class when expanded.

clone size | J gene | D gene | V gene | CDR3 DNA | CDR3 protein
- | TRBJ2-3 | TRBD2 | TRBV7-2 | TGTGCCAGCAGCTCGCGGGAGCCCGGCACAGATACGCAGTATTTT | CASSSREPGTDTQYF
many | TRBJ1-6 | - | TRBV20-1 | TGCAGTGCTAGAGGGACAGTAAATTCACCCCTCCACTTT | CSARGTVNSPLHF
many | TRBJ2-7 | - | TRBV20-1 | TGCAGTGCTAGAGATAACATCGTCTACGAGCAGTACTTC | CSARDNIVYEQYF
many | TRBJ2-1 | TRBD2 | TRBV20-1 | TGCAGTGCGGAGTTCGCGGGAGGTTATAATGAGCAGTTCTTC | CSAEFAGGYNEQFF
few | TRBJ2-7 | - | TRBV13 | TGTGCCAGCAGCTTCCCTGGCGGCGAGCAGTACTTC | CASSFPGGEQYF
many | TRBJ2-2 | - | TRBV10-1 | TGCGCCAGCAGATTCAACAGGGACACCGGGGAGCTGTTTTTT | CASRFNRDTGELFF
many | TRBJ2-7 | TRBD1 | TRBV10-3 | TGTGCCATCAGTGCAGGGGGAGACCCTGCCTACGAGCAGTACTTC | CAISAGGDPAYEQYF
many | TRBJ2-1 | TRBD2 | TRBV18 | TGTGCCAGCTCGAAAGTAGCGGGAGGGTACAATGAGCAGTTCTTC | CASSKVAGGYNEQFF
few | TRBJ2-7 | TRBD2 | TRBV20-1 | TGCAGTGCACAGAGCGGGGCCTCCTACGAGCAGTACTTC | CSAQSGASYEQYF
many | TRBJ1-4 | TRBD1 | TRBV6-1 | TGTGCCAGCAGCGACAGGGGGCCGGGTGAAAAACTGTTTTTT | CASSDRGPGEKLFF
- | TRBJ2-1 | - | TRBV27 | TGTGCCAGCAGTTTATCGGGGCGGGCCTACAATGAGCAGTTCTTC | CASSLSGRAYNEQFF
few | TRBJ1-2 | - | TRBV5-6 | TGTGCCAGCAGCCCATCGATGTTTTCTGGCTACACCTTC | CASSPSMFSGYTF
many | TRBJ2-7 | TRBD2 | TRBV2 | TGTGCCAGCAGTGGACTAGCGGGAGGTCACGCAAACTCCTTC | CASSGLAGGHANSF
many | TRBJ2-7 | - | TRBV19 | TGTGCCAGTAGTAATCCCCGCATGGGGAGCGAGCAGTACTTC | CASSNPRMGSEQYF
many | TRBJ1-5 | - | TRBV7-8 | TGTGCCAGCAGCTATGGAAACAATCAGCCCCAGCATTTT | CASSYGNNQPQHF
many | TRBJ2-1 | - | TRBV7-3 | TGTGCCAGCAGCTTAACCGGGAGTAATGAGCAGTTCTTC | CASSLTGSNEQFF
- | TRBJ2-3 | - | TRBV10-3 | TGTGCCATCGGGGGAGGCGCGGTCACAGATACGCAGTATTTT | CAIGGGAVTDTQYF
- | TRBJ2-3 | TRBD1 | TRBV7-2 | TGTGCCAGCAGCTTCGACAGGGGGCCAGGTACGCAGTATTTT | CASSFDRGPGTQYF
- | TRBJ2-1 | TRBD1 | TRBV7-9 | TGTGCCAGCAGCTGGGGACAGGGCTTGTTCTTC | CASSWGQGLFF
- | TRBJ1-4 | - | TRBV28 | TGTGCCAGCAGACTCCGGGTTGCAACTAATGAAAAACTGTTTTTT | CASRLRVATNEKLFF
- | TRBJ2-4 | - | TRBV6-1 | TGTGCCAGCAGTGCCCAAGGTAGCCTTCAAGCCAAAAACATTCAGTACTTC | CASSAQGSLQAKNIQYF
many | TRBJ2-7 | TRBD2 | TRBV7-9 | TGTGCCAGCAGCCCACCCTGGGGGGGGGAGCAGTACTTC | CASSPPWGGEQYF
many | TRBJ1-1 | TRBD1 | TRBV5-1 | TGCGCCAGCAGCTCCGACAGGGGGCTTGATGAAGCTTTCTTT | CASSSDRGLDEAFF
many | TRBJ2-1 | TRBD1 | TRBV27 | TGTGCCAGCAGTAACGCAGGGGGCTCCTACAATGAGCAGTTCTTC | CASSNAGGSYNEQFF
- | TRBJ1-3 | - | TRBV18 | TGTGCCAGCTCATCGGGTCCGGGCTCTGGAAACACCATATATTTT | CASSSGPGSGNTIYF
few | TRBJ2-7 | TRBD2 | TRBV7-2 | TGTGCCAGCAGCTTAGCCGGTAGCGGGATTTACGAGCAGTACTTC | CASSLAGSGIYEQYF
few | TRBJ2-1 | TRBD2 | TRBV7-6 | TGTGCCAGCAGCACGGGGAGGGCTGGGAACAATGAGCAGTTCTTC | CASSTGRAGNNEQFF
many | TRBJ2-5 | - | TRBV15 | TGTGCCACCAGCAGAACCGGGTTCCAAGAGACCCAGTACTTC | CATSRTGFQETQYF
many | TRBJ2-7 | - | TRBV5-1 | TGCGCCAGCAGCTTGGCCCCGGGAAGGGACGAGCAGTACTTC | CASSLAPGRDEQYF
few | TRBJ2-5 | TRBD1 | TRBV28 | TGTGCCAGCAGTTTCCCTCCGGGACAGGGGTGGGAGACCCAGTACTTC | CASSFPPGQGWETQYF
- | TRBJ2-1 | - | TRBV6-2/TRBV6-3 | TGTGCCAGCAGTTACTCTCCACTAGTCAGAAATGAGCAGTTCTTC | CASSYSPLVRNEQFF
few | TRBJ2-7 | - | TRBV5-6 | TGTGCCAGCAGCTTGGGAGGGGGAGGGCCCGTGGGCGAGCAGTACTTC | CASSLGGGGPVGEQYF
many | TRBJ1-1 | - | TRBV5-1 | TGCGCCAGCAGCTCTACACAGGGAAACACTGAAGCTTTCTTT | CASSSTQGNTEAFF
few | TRBJ2-3 | - | TRBV20-1 | TGCAGTGCCCAAAAGGCAGATACGCAGTATTTT | CSAQKADTQYF
many | TRBJ2-1 | - | TRBV29-1 | TGCAGCGTTGGACCATACAATGAGCAGTTCTTC | CSVGPYNEQFF
many | TRBJ1-2 | - | TRBV10-2 | TGCGCCAGCAGTCAAACACTAAACTATGGCTACACCTTC | CASSQTLNYGYTF
- | TRBJ1-2 | - | TRBV2 | TGTGCCGGACGGGGAGAGTCTTCGGGCTACACCTTC | CAGRGESSGYTF
few | TRBJ1-4 | - | TRBV7-6 | TGTGCCAGCACCTCCTCGCCCGGCGCAGGAAAACTGTTTTTT | CASTSSPGAGKLFF
many | TRBJ2-5 | TRBD2 | TRBV12-3/TRBV12-4 | TGTGCCAGCAGTATTGGACTAGCGCAAGAGACCCAGTACTTC | CASSIGLAQETQYF
many | TRBJ2-1 | TRBD2 | TRBV10-3 | TGTGCCATCAGTGTCGTATCTAGCGGGAGGGAAGAGCAGTTCTTC | CAISVVSSGREEQFF
many | TRBJ1-4 | - | TRBV5-1 | TGCGCCAGCAGCCGGGGCGGTAATGAAAAACTGTTTTTT | CASSRGGNEKLFF
few | TRBJ2-7 | - | TRBV29-1 | TGCAGCGTTGCGAGGGGCTTACACGAGCAGTACTTC | CSVARGLHEQYF
- | TRBJ2-5 | TRBD1 | TRBV7-9 | TGTGCCAGCAGCTTATCCGGGACAGGGGGATATTACGAGACCCAGTACTTC | CASSLSGTGGYYETQYF
few | TRBJ2-3 | - | TRBV5-1 | TGCGCCAGCAGCCAAGGACAGCATCCGGATACGCAGTATTTT | CASSQGQHPDTQYF
- | TRBJ2-5 | TRBD2 | TRBV5-1 | TGCGCCAGCAGCCCGGTGGCTAGCGGGAAAGAGACCCAGTACTTC | CASSPVASGKETQYF
- | TRBJ2-2 | - | TRBV5-5 | TGTGCCAGCAGCCCCCCGAGGGACACCGGGGAGCTGTTTTTT | CASSPPRDTGELFF
- | TRBJ2-6 | - | TRBV7-9 | TGTGCCAGCAGCGAGAGCAGGTCTCGAGGGGCCAACGTCCTGACTTTC | CASSESRSRGANVLTF
few | TRBJ2-3 | TRBD2 | TRBV24-1 | TGTGCCACCAGTGACCTAAGGACTAGCGGGAGCTCCTCAGATACGCAGTATTTT | CATSDLRTSGSSSDTQYF
many | TRBJ2-3 | - | TRBV7-2 | TGTGCCAGCAGCTTAGAAGGTCCCAGAGGAACAGATACGCAGTATTTT | CASSLEGPRGTDTQYF
- | TRBJ2-7 | TRBD2 | TRBV20-1 | TGCAGTGCCACGGCAGGACTAGTGGGAGGGCGGAGCTCCTACGAGCAGTACTTC | CSATAGLVGGRSSYEQYF
few | TRBJ2-7 | - | TRBV6-1 | TGTGCCACATCCCTAGCGTACGAGCAGTACTTC | CATSLAYEQYF
few | TRBJ2-3 | - | TRBV28 | TGTGCCAGCAGTATACAAGCAGATACGCAGTATTTT | CASSIQADTQYF
few | TRBJ1-1 | TRBD1 | TRBV28 | TGTGCCAGCAGTTTCCCGACAGGGGAAGCTTTCTTT | CASSFPTGEAFF
few | TRBJ2-2 | - | TRBV7-6 | TGTGCCAGCAGCCCGGGCGGGGTGATGAGCACCGGGGAGCTGTTTTTT | CASSPGGVMSTGELFF